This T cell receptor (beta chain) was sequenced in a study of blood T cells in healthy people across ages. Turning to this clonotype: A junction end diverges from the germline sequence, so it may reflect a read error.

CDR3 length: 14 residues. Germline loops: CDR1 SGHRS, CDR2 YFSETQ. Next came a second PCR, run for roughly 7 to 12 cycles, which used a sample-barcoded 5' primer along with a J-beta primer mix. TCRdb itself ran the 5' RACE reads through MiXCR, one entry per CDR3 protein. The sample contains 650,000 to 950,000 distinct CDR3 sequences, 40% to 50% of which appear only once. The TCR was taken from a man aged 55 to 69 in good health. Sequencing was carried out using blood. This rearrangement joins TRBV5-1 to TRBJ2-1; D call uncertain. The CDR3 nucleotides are TGCGCCAGCAACCCGGGTGGGCAGTACAATGAGCGGTTCTTC. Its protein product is CASNPGGQYNERFF.